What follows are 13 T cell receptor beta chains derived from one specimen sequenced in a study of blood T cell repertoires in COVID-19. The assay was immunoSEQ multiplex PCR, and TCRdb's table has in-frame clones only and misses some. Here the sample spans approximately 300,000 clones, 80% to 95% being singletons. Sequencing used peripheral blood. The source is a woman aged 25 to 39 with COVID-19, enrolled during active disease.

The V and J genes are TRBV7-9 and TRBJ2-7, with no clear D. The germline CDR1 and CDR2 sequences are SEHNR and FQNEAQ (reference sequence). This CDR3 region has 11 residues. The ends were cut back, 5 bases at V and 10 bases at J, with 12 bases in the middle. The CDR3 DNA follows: TGTGCCAGCAGCCTTGACACGTTTCAGTACTTC. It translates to CASSLDTFQYF. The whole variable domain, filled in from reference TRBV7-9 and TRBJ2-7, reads DTGVSQNPRHKITKRGQNVTFRCDPISEHNRLYWYRQTLGQGPEFLTYFQNEAQLEKSRLLSDRFSAERPKGSFSTLEIQRTEQGDSAMYLCASSLDTFQYFGPGTRLTVT.

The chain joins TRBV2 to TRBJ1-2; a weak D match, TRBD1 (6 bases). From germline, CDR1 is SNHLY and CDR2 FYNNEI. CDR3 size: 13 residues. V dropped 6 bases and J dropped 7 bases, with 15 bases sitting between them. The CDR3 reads CASSTRDTFGYTF. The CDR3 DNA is TGTGCCAGCAGCACTCGGGACACCTTTGGCTACACCTTC.

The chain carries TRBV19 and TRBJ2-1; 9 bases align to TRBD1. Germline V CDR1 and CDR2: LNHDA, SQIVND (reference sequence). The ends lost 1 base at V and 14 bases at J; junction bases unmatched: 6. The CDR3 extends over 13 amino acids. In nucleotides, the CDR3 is TGTGCCAGTAGTATAGCTGCGGGACAGGGCGAGTTCTTC. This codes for CASSIAAGQGEFF.

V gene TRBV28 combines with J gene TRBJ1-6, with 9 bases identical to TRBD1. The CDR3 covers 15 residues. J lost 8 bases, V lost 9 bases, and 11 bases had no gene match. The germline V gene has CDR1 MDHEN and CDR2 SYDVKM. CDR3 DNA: TGTGCCAGTTCACCCCGGGACAGGGATTATTCACCCCTCCACTTT. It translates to CASSPRDRDYSPLHF.

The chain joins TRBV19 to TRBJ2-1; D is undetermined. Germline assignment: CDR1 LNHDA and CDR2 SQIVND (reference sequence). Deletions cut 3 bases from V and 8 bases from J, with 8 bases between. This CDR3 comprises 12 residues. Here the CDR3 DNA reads TGTGCCAGTAGTATCTTCGCGGATGAGCAGTTCTTC. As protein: CASSIFADEQFF. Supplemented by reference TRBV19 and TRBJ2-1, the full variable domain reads DGGITQSPKYLFRKEGQNVTLSCEQNLNHDAMYWYRQDPGQGLRLIYYSQIVNDFQKGDIAEGYSVSREKKESFPLTVTSAQKNPTAFYLCASSIFADEQFFGPGTRLTVL.

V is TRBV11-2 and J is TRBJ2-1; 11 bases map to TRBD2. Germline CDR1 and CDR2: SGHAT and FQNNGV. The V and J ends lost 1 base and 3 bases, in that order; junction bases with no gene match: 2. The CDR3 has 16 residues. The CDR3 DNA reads TGTGCCAGCAGCTTAGGGGGGACTAGCGGCTACAATGAGCAGTTCTTC. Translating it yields CASSLGGTSGYNEQFF.

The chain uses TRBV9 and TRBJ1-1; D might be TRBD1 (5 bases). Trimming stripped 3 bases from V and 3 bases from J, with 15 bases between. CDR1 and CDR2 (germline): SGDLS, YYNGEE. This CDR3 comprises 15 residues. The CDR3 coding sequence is TGTGCCAGCAGCGGACCCACCGGGGGGGACACTGAAGCTTTCTTT. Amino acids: CASSGPTGGDTEAFF.

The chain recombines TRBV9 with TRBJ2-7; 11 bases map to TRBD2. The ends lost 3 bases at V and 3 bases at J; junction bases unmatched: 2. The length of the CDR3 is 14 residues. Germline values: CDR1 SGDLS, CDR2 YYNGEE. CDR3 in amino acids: CASSAGLAGYEQYF. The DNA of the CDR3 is TGTGCCAGCAGCGCAGGACTAGCGGGCTACGAGCAGTACTTC. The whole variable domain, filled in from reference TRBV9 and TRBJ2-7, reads DSGVTQTPKHLITATGQRVTLRCSPRSGDLSVYWYQQSLDQGLQFLIQYYNGEERAKGNILERFSAQQFPDLHSELNLSSLELGDSALYFCASSAGLAGYEQYFGPGTRLTVT.

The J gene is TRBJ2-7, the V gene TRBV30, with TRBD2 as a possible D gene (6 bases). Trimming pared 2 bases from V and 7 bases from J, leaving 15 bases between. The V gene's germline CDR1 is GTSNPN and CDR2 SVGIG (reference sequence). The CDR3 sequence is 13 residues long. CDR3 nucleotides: TGTGCCTGGAGTTATGGAGGGTCTAAGGAGCAGTACTTC. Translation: CAWSYGGSKEQYF.

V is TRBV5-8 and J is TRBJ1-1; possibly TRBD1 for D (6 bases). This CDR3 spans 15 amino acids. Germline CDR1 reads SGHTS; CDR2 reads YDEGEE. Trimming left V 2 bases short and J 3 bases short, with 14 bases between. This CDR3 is CASSFESRTDTEAFF. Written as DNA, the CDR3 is TGTGCCAGCAGCTTTGAATCAAGGACAGACACTGAAGCTTTCTTT.

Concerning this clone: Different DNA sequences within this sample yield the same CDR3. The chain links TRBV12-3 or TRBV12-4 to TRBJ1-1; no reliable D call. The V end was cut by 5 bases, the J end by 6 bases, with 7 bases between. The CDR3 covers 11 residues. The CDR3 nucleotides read TGTGCCAGCAGTCTCAACTCTGAAGCTTTCTTT. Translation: CASSLNSEAFF.

The CDR3, as DNA: TGTGCCAGCAGTTACGGACAGGGGCGAGGCTACACCTTC. It yields the protein CASSYGQGRGYTF. The rearrangement uses TRBV12-3 or TRBV12-4 and TRBJ1-2; 9 positions match TRBD1. The CDR3 runs 13 residues. The J segment lost 8 bases and the V segment lost 4 bases, leaving 5 bases of the junction unmatched.

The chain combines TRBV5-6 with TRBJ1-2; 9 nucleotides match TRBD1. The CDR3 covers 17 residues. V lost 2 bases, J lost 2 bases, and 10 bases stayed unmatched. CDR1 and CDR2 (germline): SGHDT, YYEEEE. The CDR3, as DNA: TGTGCCAGCAGCTTCGTGGGCCGACAGGGGGTAAACTATGGCTACACCTTC. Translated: CASSFVGRQGVNYGYTF. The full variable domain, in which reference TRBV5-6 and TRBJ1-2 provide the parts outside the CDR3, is DAGVTQSPTHLIKTRGQQVTLRCSPKSGHDTVSWYQQALGQGPQFIFQYYEEEERQRGNFPDRFSGHQFPNYSSELNVNALLLGDSALYLCASSFVGRQGVNYGYTFGSGTRLTVV.